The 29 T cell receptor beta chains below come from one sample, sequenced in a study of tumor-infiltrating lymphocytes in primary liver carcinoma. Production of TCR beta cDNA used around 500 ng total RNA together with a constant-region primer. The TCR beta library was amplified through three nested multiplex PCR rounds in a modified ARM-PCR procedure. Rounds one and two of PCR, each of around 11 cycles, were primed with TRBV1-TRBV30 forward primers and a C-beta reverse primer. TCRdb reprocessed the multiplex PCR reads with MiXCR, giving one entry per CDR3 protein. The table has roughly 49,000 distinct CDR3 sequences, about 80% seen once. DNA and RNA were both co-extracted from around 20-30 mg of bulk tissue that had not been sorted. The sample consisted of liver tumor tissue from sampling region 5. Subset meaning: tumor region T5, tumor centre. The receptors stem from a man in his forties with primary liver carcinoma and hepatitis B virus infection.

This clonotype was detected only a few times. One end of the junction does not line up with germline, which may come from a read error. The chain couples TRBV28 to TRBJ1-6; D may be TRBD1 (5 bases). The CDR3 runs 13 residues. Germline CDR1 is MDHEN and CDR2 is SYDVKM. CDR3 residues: CASSSRVDSSLHF. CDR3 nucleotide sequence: TGTGCCAGCAGTAGCAGGGTGGACTCATCCCTTCACTTT.

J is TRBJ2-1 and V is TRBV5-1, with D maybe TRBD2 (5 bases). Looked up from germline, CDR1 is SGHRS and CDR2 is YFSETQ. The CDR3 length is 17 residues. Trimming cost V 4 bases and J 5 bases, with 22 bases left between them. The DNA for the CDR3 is TGCGCCAGCAGCCCCCACCGTATAGCGATATTAGACAATGAGCAGTTCTTC. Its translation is CASSPHRIAILDNEQFF.

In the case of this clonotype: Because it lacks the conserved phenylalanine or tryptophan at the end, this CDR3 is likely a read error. CDR3 sequence: CASNLDTDTQYY. The DNA of the CDR3 is TGTGCCAGTAACTTAGATACAGATACGCAGTATTAT. The J gene is TRBJ2-3, the V gene TRBV11-3; unclear D gene. The CDR3 runs to 12 residues. V dropped 9 bases and J dropped 3 bases, with 10 bases sitting between them. The germline gives CDR1 SGHNT, CDR2 YENEEA.

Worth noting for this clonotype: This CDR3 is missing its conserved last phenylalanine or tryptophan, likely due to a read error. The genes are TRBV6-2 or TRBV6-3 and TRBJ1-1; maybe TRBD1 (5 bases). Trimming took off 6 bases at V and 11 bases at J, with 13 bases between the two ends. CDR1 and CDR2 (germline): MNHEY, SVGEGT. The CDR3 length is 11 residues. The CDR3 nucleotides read TGTGCCAGCAGCTCGGCAGGGCCTGCTTTCATT. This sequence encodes CASSSAGPAFI.

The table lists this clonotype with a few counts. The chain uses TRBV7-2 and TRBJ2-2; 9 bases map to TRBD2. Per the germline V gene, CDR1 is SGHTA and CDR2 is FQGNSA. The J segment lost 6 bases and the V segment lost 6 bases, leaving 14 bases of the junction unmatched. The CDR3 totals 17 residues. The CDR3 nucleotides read TGTGCCAGCAGTTCATCTGGCGGGAGGGCCCGGGCCGGGGAGCTGTTTTTT. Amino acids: CASSSSGGRARAGELFF. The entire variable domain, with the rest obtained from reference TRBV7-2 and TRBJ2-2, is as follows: GAGVSQSPSNKVTEKGKDVELRCDPISGHTALYWYRQSLGQGLEFLIYFQGNSAPDKSGLPSDRFSAERTGGSVSTLTIQRTQQEDSAVYLCASSSSGGRARAGELFFGEGSRLTVL.

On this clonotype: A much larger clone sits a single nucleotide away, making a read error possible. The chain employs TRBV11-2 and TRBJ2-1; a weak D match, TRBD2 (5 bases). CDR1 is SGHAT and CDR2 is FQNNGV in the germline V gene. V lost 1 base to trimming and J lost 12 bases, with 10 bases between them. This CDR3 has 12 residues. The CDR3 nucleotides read TGTGCCAGCAGCTTAGCCGGGAACTGGCAGTTCTTC. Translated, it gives CASSLAGNWQFF. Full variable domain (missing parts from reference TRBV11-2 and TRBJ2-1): EAGVAQSPRYKIIEKRQSVAFWCNPISGHATLYWYQQILGQGPKLLIQFQNNGVVDDSQLPKDRFSAERLKGVDSTLKIQPAKLEDSAVYLCASSLAGNWQFFGPGTRLTVL.

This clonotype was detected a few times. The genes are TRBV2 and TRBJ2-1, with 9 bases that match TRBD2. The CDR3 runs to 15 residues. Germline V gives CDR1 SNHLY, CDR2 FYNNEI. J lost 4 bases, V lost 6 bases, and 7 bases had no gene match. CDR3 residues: CASSQLAGQYNEQFF. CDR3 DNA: TGTGCCAGCAGCCAGCTAGCGGGGCAATACAATGAGCAGTTCTTC.

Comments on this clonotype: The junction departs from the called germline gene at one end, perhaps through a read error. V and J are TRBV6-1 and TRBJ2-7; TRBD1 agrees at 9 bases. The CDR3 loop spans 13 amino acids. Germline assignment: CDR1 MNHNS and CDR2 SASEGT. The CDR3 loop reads CASSDGDRAELYF. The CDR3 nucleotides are TGTGCCAGCAGTGATGGGGACAGGGCCGAGCTGTACTTC.

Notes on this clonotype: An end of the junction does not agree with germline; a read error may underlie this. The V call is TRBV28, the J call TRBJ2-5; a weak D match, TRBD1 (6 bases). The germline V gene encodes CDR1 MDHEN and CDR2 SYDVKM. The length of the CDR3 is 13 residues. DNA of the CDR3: TGTGCCAGCAGAAAACAGGGTCCAGAGACCCGGCACTTC. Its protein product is CASRKQGPETRHF.

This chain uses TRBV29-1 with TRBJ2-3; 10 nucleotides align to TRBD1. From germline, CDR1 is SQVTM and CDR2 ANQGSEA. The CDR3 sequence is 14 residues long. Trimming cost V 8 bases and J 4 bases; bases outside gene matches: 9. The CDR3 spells CSLGGQGSSDTQYF. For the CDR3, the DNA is TGCAGCCTTGGGGGACAGGGGAGTTCAGATACGCAGTATTTT.

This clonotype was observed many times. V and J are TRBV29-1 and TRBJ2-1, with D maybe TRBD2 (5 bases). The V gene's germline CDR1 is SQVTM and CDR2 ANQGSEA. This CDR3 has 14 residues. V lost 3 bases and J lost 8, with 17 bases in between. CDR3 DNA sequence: TGCAGCGTTGATGCCGGGGTAACGGTGGATGAGCAGTTCTTC. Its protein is CSVDAGVTVDEQFF.

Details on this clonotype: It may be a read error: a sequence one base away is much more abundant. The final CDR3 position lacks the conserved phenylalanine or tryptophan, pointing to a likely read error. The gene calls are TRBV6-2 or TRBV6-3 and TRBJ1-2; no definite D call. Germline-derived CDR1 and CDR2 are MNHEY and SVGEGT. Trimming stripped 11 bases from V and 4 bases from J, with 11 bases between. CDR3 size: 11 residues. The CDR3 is CAAALGYGYTS. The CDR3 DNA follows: TGTGCCGCCGCCCTAGGCTATGGCTACACCTCC.

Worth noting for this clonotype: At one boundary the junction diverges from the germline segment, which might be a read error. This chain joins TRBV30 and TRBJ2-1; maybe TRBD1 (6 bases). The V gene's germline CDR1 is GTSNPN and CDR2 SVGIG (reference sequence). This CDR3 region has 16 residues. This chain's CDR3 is CAWSVQGTSPYSEQFF. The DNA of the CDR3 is TGCGCCTGGAGTGTACAGGGTACTAGTCCATACAGTGAACAGTTCTTC.

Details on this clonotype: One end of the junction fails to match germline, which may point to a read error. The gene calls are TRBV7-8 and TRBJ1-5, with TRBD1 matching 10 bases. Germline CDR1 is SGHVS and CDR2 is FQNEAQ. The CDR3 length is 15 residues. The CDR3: CASSLGTGENRPQHF. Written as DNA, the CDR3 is TGTGCTAGCAGCTTAGGGACAGGGGAGAACCGGCCCCAGCATTTT.

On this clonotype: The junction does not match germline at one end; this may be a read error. The CDR3 DNA sequence: TGTGCCAGCAGTTACGAGGCTGGGTATCAACCCCAGCATTTT. Encoded protein: CASSYEAGYQPQHF. The genes are TRBV6-6 and TRBJ1-5; D unclear. CDR1 MNHNY and CDR2 SVGAGI come from the germline V gene (reference sequence). The CDR3 runs 14 residues.

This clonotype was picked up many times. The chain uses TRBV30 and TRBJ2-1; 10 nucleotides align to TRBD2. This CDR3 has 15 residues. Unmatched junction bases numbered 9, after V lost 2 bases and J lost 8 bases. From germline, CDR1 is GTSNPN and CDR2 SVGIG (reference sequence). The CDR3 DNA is TGTGCCTGGAGTTGGCTAGCGGGAGTGGGGGATGAGCAGTTCTTC. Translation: CAWSWLAGVGDEQFF.

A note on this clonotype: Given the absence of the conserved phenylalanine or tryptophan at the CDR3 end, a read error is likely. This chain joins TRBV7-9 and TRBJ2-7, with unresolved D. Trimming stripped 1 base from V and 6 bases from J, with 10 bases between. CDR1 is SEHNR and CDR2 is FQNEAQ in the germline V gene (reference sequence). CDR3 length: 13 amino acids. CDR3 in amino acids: CASSLVDVPEQYL. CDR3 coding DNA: TGTGCCAGCAGCTTAGTGGACGTACCCGAGCAGTACTTA.

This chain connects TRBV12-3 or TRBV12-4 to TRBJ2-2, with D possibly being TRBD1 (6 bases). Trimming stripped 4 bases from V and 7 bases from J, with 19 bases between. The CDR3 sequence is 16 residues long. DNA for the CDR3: TGTGCCAGCAGTTCATGGCAGGGGAAAGCAGTCGGGGAGCTGTTTTTT. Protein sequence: CASSSWQGKAVGELFF.

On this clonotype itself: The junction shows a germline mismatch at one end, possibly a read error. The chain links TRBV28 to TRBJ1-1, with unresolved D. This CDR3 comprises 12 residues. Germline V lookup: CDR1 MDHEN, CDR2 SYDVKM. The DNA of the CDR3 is TGTACCAGCAGTTCATCAATCGGTGAAGCTTTCTTT. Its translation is CTSSSSIGEAFF.

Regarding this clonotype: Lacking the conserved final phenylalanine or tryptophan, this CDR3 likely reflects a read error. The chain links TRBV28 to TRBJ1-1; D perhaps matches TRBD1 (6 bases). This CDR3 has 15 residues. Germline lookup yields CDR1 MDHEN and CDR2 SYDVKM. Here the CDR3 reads CASSLATTGNIEAFY. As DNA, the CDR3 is TGTGCCAGCAGTTTAGCAACAACAGGGAACATTGAAGCTTTCTAT.

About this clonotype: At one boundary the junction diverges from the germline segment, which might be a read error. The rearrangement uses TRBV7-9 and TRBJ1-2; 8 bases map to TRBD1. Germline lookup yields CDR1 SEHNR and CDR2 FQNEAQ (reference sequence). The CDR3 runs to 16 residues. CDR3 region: CASSHTGGRGNYCYTF. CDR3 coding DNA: TGTGCCAGTAGCCATACAGGGGGAAGAGGCAACTATTGCTACACCTTC.

The CDR3 region is CASSHTGGQESNEQFF. As DNA, the CDR3 is TGTGCCAGCAGCCACACCGGGGGACAGGAGAGCAATGAGCAGTTCTTC. V and J are TRBV4-2 and TRBJ2-1; 8 bases line up with TRBD1. V was pared by 3 bases and J by 6 bases, with 10 bases of the junction left unmatched. The CDR3 covers 16 residues. In germline, CDR1 is LGHNA, CDR2 YNFKEQ.

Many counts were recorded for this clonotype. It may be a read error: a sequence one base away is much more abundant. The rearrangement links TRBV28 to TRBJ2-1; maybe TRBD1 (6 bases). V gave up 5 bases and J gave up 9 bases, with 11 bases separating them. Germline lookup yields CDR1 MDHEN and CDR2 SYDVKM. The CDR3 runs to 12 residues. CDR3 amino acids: CASSGTSGEQFF. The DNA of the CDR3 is TGTGCCAGCAGTGGGACAAGCGGTGAGCAGTTCTTC.

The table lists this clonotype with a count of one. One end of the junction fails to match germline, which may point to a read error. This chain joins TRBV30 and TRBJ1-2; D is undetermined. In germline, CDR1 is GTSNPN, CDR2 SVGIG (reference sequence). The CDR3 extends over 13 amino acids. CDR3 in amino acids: CAWRATSDYGYTF. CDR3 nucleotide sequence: TGCGCCTGGAGGGCGACAAGTGACTATGGCTACACCTTC.

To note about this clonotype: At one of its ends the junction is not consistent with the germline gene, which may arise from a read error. DNA for the CDR3: TGCGCGAGCAGCGCCGGGACAGGGGGCGATATCGGGGAGCTGTTTTTT. Its translation is CASSAGTGGDIGELFF. The gene calls are TRBV4-1 and TRBJ2-2, with TRBD1 matching 12 bases. The V gene's germline CDR1 is MGHRA and CDR2 YSYEKL. The length of the CDR3 is 16 residues.

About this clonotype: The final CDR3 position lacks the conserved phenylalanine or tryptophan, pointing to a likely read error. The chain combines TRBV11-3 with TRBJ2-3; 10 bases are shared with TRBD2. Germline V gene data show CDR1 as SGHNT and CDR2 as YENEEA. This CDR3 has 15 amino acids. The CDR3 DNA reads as TGTGCCAGCGGCTTTAGCGGGAGGCAGACAGATACGCAGTATCTT. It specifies CASGFSGRQTDTQYL.

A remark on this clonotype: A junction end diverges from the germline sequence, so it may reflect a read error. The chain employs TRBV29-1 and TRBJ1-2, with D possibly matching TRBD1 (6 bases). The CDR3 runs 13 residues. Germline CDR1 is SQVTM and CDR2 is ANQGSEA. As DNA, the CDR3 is TGCTGCGTCGGGGGCGGGGAAAACTATGGTTACACCTTC. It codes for CCVGGGENYGYTF.

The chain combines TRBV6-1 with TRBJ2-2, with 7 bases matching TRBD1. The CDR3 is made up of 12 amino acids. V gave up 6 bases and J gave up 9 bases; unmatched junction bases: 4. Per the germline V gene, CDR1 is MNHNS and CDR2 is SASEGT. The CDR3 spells CASRQGIRELFF. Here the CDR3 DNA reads TGTGCCAGCAGACAGGGGATCAGGGAGCTGTTTTTT.

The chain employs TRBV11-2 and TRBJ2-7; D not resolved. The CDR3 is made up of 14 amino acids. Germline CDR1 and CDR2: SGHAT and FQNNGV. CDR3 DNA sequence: TGTATCAGCAGCTTAGAGGTCTTATCCTACGAGCAGTACTTC. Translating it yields CISSLEVLSYEQYF.